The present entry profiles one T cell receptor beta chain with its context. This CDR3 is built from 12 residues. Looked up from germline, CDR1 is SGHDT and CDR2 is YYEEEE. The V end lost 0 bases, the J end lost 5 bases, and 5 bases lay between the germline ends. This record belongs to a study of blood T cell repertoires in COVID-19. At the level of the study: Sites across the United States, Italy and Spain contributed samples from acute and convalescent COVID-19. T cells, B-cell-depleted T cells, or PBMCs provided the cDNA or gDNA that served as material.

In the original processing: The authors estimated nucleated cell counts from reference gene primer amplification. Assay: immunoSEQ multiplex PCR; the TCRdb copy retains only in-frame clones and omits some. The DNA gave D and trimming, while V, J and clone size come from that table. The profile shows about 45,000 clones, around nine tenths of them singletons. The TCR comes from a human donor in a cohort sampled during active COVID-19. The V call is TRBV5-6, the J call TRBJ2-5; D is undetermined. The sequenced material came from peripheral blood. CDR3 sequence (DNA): TGTGCCAGCAGCTTGGCTGGCGAGACCCAGTACTTC. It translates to CASSLAGETQYF.